The 26 T cell receptor beta chains given below trace back to one sample, sequenced in a study of shared clonotypes between healthy human individuals. Clones were read by immunoSEQ multiplex PCR, and TCRdb kept only the in-frame ones, dropping some. The sample includes hundreds of thousands of clones, around 76% of them seen just once. The sample consisted of PBMCs. These receptors originate from a woman aged 40 to 55 in good health. Some clones in this sample may be carry-over from other donors' samples.

This rearrangement joins TRBV10-3 to TRBJ1-5; tentative D call: TRBD1 (6 bases). CDR1 and CDR2 (germline): ENHRY, SYGVKD. The CDR3 is 15 amino acids. V gave up 0 bases and J gave up 3 bases, with 9 bases separating them. CDR3 DNA sequence: TGTGCCATCAGTGAGTCCAGGGGTGACAATCAGCCCCAGCATTTT. Residues: CAISESRGDNQPQHF.

Regarding this clone: A much bigger clone sits one base away, suggesting this may be a read error. V usage is TRBV5-8 and J usage is TRBJ2-3; D remains unclear. Germline CDR1 is SGHTS and CDR2 is YDEGEE. Trimming cost V 0 bases and J 10 bases, with 6 bases left between them. The CDR3 is made up of 11 amino acids. The CDR3 DNA sequence: TGTGCCAGCAGCTTGGGTGATGCGCAGTATTTT. Its protein is CASSLGDAQYF.

In the case of this clone: This probably arose from a read error, given a far larger clone one base away. This chain uses TRBV9 with TRBJ2-3; D unresolved. The J call may not be correct, given that the DNA end is closer to TRBJ1-5. The germline V gene encodes CDR1 SGDLS and CDR2 YYNGEE. CDR3 size: 12 residues. This CDR3 is CASSLLLDTQHF. The DNA of the CDR3 is TGTGCCAGCAGCCTCCTACTGGATACGCAGCATTTT.

V and J are TRBV7-2 and TRBJ1-1; 8 bases fit TRBD1. In germline, CDR1 is SGHTA, CDR2 FQGNSA. The CDR3 is made up of 15 amino acids. After removal of 3 bases from V and 1 base from J, the junction contained 4 bases not matched to a gene. In nucleotides, the CDR3 is TGTGCCAGCAGCTTTAGAGGGACAGGGAACACTGAAGCTTTCTTT. Translating it yields CASSFRGTGNTEAFF. The full variable domain, completed using reference TRBV7-2 and TRBJ1-1, is GAGVSQSPSNKVTEKGKDVELRCDPISGHTALYWYRQSLGQGLEFLIYFQGNSAPDKSGLPSDRFSAERTGGSVSTLTIQRTQQEDSAVYLCASSFRGTGNTEAFFGQGTRLTVV.

The V call is TRBV10-3, the J call TRBJ1-3; D is unresolved. The germline V and J ends were trimmed by 3 bases and 0 bases, with 9 bases remaining between them. This CDR3 has 15 amino acids. The germline V gene encodes CDR1 ENHRY and CDR2 SYGVKD. The CDR3 region has the DNA TGTGCCATCAGTGATCCCACAAGCTCTGGAAACACCATATATTTT. It yields the protein CAISDPTSSGNTIYF.

The chain couples TRBV10-3 to TRBJ1-4, with 8 bases fitting TRBD1. The CDR3 extends over 16 amino acids. V lost 10 bases, J lost 4 bases, and 14 bases stayed unmatched. Per the germline V gene, CDR1 is ENHRY and CDR2 is SYGVKD. In nucleotides, the CDR3 is TGTGCCACCCGGGACAGGACATCCGGAGGTAATGAAAAACTGTTTTTT. Protein sequence: CATRDRTSGGNEKLFF.

This clone has a handful of counts. The V and J genes are TRBV16 and TRBJ2-3; the match to TRBD1 covers 7 bases. CDR1 and CDR2 (germline): KGHSY, FQNENV. The CDR3 totals 16 residues. V lost 0 bases, J lost 1 base, and 4 bases stayed unmatched. Here the CDR3 reads CASSQSYRGRTDTQYF. In DNA form, the CDR3 reads TGTGCCAGCAGCCAATCGTACAGGGGACGCACAGATACGCAGTATTTT.

This clone is a singleton in its sample. A far larger clone is one base from this, pointing to a likely read error. Other DNA sequences in this specimen translate into the identical CDR3. J is TRBJ1-1 and V is TRBV4-1; maybe TRBD1 (6 bases). The CDR3 loop spans 13 amino acids. CDR1 is MGHRA and CDR2 is YSYEKL in the germline V gene. The CDR3, as DNA: TGCGCCAGCAGCCGAGGACAGAGCACTGAGGCTTTCTTT. Amino acids: CASSRGQSTEAFF.

This clone occurred many times. V is TRBV7-3 and J is TRBJ2-1; 8 positions agree with TRBD2. The CDR3 spans 16 residues. V was pared by 5 bases and J by 0 bases, with 6 bases of the junction left unmatched. Germline V gene sequence: CDR1 SGHTA, CDR2 FQGTGA. The CDR3 protein is CASSPPGTSSYNEQFF. The DNA for the CDR3 is TGTGCCAGCAGCCCCCCCGGGACTAGCTCCTACAATGAGCAGTTCTTC.

As for this clone: A much larger clonotype is one base distant, so this may be a read error. This CDR3 is also generated by other DNA sequences in the sample. This sequence joins TRBV30 and TRBJ2-1; D gene uncertain. Germline assignment: CDR1 GTSNPN and CDR2 SVGIG (reference sequence). The CDR3 length is 11 residues. V lost 0 bases and J lost 4, with 1 base in between. The CDR3 DNA is TGTGCCTGGAGTGTGTACAATGAGCAGTTCTTC. It is translated as CAWSVYNEQFF.

The table lists this clone with many counts. V usage is TRBV9 and J usage is TRBJ2-3; D is undetermined. V lost 4 bases to trimming and J lost 4 bases, with 10 bases between them. Per germline, CDR1 SGDLS and CDR2 YYNGEE. CDR3 size: 13 residues. The CDR3 DNA follows: TGTGCCAGCAGCTTGGAAGGCGCAGATACGCAGTATTTT. Translation: CASSLEGADTQYF. Variable domain in full (rest from reference TRBV9 and TRBJ2-3): DSGVTQTPKHLITATGQRVTLRCSPRSGDLSVYWYQQSLDQGLQFLIQYYNGEERAKGNILERFSAQQFPDLHSELNLSSLELGDSALYFCASSLEGADTQYFGPGTRLTVL.

The rearrangement uses TRBV7-9 and TRBJ2-5; the D gene is possibly TRBD1 (7 bases). The V end lost 1 base, the J end lost 9 bases, and 18 bases lay between the germline ends. Germline V gives CDR1 SEHNR, CDR2 FQNEAQ (reference sequence). The CDR3 totals 15 residues. Here the CDR3 reads CASSLGTGGLLAQYF. DNA for the CDR3: TGTGCCAGCAGCTTAGGGACAGGAGGGCTCTTGGCCCAGTACTTC.

Points on this clone: A read error may be the cause here, since a much bigger clone is one base away. Other nucleotide sequences from this sample produce the same CDR3. The chain joins TRBV7-6 to TRBJ1-1, with 9 nucleotides matching TRBD1. The CDR3 consists of 13 residues. Germline loops: CDR1 SGHVS, CDR2 FNYEAQ. J lost 7 bases, V lost 5 bases, and 5 bases had no gene match. The CDR3 DNA sequence: TGTGCCAGCAGCGCGGACAGGGGAAGTGAAGCTTTCTTT. Protein product: CASSADRGSEAFF. Drawing the rest from reference TRBV7-6 and TRBJ1-1, the complete variable domain is GAGVSQSPRYKVTKRGQDVALRCDPISGHVSLYWYRQALGQGPEFLTYFNYEAQQDKSGLPNDRFSAERPEGSISTLTIQRTEQRDSAMYRCASSADRGSEAFFGQGTRLTVV.

This chain uses TRBV5-5 with TRBJ2-5; no clear D. CDR1 and CDR2 (germline): SGHKS, YYEKEE (reference sequence). V lost 1 base and J lost 2, with 9 bases in between. CDR3 length equals 14 residues. CDR3 loop: CASSLMSAQETQYF. The CDR3 DNA sequence: TGTGCCAGCAGCTTGATGTCAGCTCAAGAGACCCAGTACTTC.

The rearrangement joins TRBV5-4 to TRBJ1-1, with a tentative D call TRBD1 (5 bases). V dropped 1 base and J dropped 6 bases, with 16 bases sitting between them. Per the germline V gene, CDR1 is SGHNT and CDR2 is YYREEE (reference sequence). The CDR3 runs 15 residues. CDR3 nucleotide sequence: TGTGCCAGCAGCTTGACTGGCAGGGCCGCCGCTGAAGCTTTCTTT. Protein sequence: CASSLTGRAAAEAFF.

Points on this clone: Other DNA sequences in the sample encode the same CDR3. The V call is TRBV19, the J call TRBJ1-1; TRBD1 is a possible D gene (6 bases). V lost 1 base and J lost 2, with 8 bases in between. Germline values: CDR1 LNHDA, CDR2 SQIVND (reference sequence). The CDR3 has 14 amino acids. The CDR3 spells CASSIGGGNTEAFF. As DNA, the CDR3 is TGTGCCAGTAGTATAGGAGGGGGAAACACTGAAGCTTTCTTT. Based on the CDR3 plus reference TRBV19 and TRBJ1-1, the full variable domain is DGGITQSPKYLFRKEGQNVTLSCEQNLNHDAMYWYRQDPGQGLRLIYYSQIVNDFQKGDIAEGYSVSREKKESFPLTVTSAQKNPTAFYLCASSIGGGNTEAFFGQGTRLTVV.

The chain employs TRBV2 and TRBJ2-2; D is unclear. CDR1 is SNHLY, CDR2 FYNNEI, per germline. The CDR3 totals 12 residues. Trimming removed 10 bases from V and 0 bases from J, with 6 bases in between. This CDR3 reads CAKQPNTGELFF. Here the CDR3 DNA reads TGTGCCAAACAACCGAACACCGGGGAGCTGTTTTTT.

The chain is built from TRBV5-4 and TRBJ1-5; no definite D call. CDR3 length: 15 residues. The V gene lost 4 bases and the J gene lost 7 bases, with 18 bases spanning the gap. The germline gives CDR1 SGHNT, CDR2 YYREEE (reference sequence). In DNA form, the CDR3 reads TGTGCCAGCAGCATCGACCCTTCGGCGCGACAGCCCCAGCATTTT. Amino acid sequence: CASSIDPSARQPQHF.

The genes are TRBV27 and TRBJ1-2; D remains ambiguous. The CDR3 has 15 residues. Germline lookup yields CDR1 MNHEY and CDR2 SMNVEV (reference sequence). Trimming cost V 2 bases and J 0 bases, with 10 bases left between them. CDR3 amino acids: CASSLNPRSNYGYTF. In nucleotides, the CDR3 is TGTGCCAGCAGTTTAAATCCTAGATCTAACTATGGCTACACCTTC.

This clone was observed a few times. The rearrangement links TRBV18 to TRBJ2-5, with TRBD1 matching 10 bases. The CDR3 length is 15 residues. Trimming at V came to 3 bases and at J to 4 bases, leaving 5 bases not matched to a gene. From germline, CDR1 is KGHSH and CDR2 LQKENI. In DNA form, the CDR3 reads TGTGCCAGCTCACCGCGACAGGGGGCGGCAGAGACCCAGTACTTC. It yields the protein CASSPRQGAAETQYF. Variable domain in full (rest from reference TRBV18 and TRBJ2-5): NAGVMQNPRHLVRRRGQEARLRCSPMKGHSHVYWYRQLPEEGLKFMVYLQKENIIDESGMPKERFSAEFPKEGPSILRIQQVVRGDSAAYFCASSPRQGAAETQYFGPGTRLLVL.

This clone was counted a single time. This sequence joins TRBV27 and TRBJ1-1; 8 bases agree with TRBD1. This CDR3 contains 15 residues. Germline CDR1 reads MNHEY; CDR2 reads SMNVEV (reference sequence). With V trimmed by 5 bases and J by 4 bases, 9 bases remained unmatched. The CDR3 DNA reads TGTGCCAGCAGTCTCCAGGGGGCGCCGAGCACTGAAGCTTTCTTT. Its translation: CASSLQGAPSTEAFF.

The J gene is TRBJ2-6, the V gene TRBV12-5; D remains unclear. V dropped 1 base and J dropped 0 bases, with 7 bases sitting between them. The V gene's germline CDR1 is LGHNT and CDR2 FRNRAP. The CDR3 has 16 residues. CDR3 sequence (DNA): TGTGCTAGTGGTTTGGACATGGGCTCTGGGGCCAACGTCCTGACTTTC. This gives the protein CASGLDMGSGANVLTF.

The gene calls are TRBV5-6 and TRBJ2-1, with D unclear. The CDR3 contains 11 residues. V was shortened by 4 bases and J by 9 bases, with 8 bases between the two germline ends. Germline assignment: CDR1 SGHDT and CDR2 YYEEEE. The CDR3 nucleotides are TGTGCCAGCAGCCGGGCGTTTGAGCAGTTCTTC. It specifies CASSRAFEQFF.

This clone appeared a single time. The V gene is TRBV5-1, the J gene TRBJ2-2; 9 nucleotides match TRBD1. Germline V lookup: CDR1 SGHRS, CDR2 YFSETQ. With V trimmed by 2 bases and J by 9 bases, 17 bases remained unmatched. This CDR3 has 18 residues. The CDR3 coding sequence is TGCGCCAGCAGCTTCCGGGACAGGGTAACTACGGGTCCCCGGGAGCTGTTTTTT. Its protein is CASSFRDRVTTGPRELFF.

This clone was observed once. The chain employs TRBV4-2 and TRBJ2-6; possibly TRBD2 for D (6 bases). The CDR3 runs to 16 residues. Germline V gene data show CDR1 as LGHNA and CDR2 as YNFKEQ. The V end was cut by 0 bases, the J end by 0 bases, with 6 bases between. CDR3 sequence reads: CASSQEGLSGANVLTF. The DNA for the CDR3 is TGTGCCAGCAGCCAAGAGGGACTCTCTGGGGCCAACGTCCTGACTTTC.

This rearrangement joins TRBV5-1 to TRBJ2-7; no firm D call. The CDR3 covers 13 residues. V was clipped by 0 bases and J by 1 base, with 5 bases between them. Germline V gives CDR1 SGHRS, CDR2 YFSETQ. Here the CDR3 reads CASSLGMSYEQYF. For the CDR3, the DNA is TGCGCCAGCAGCTTGGGTATGTCCTACGAGCAGTACTTC.